The source of this TCR beta chain is a study of cytomegalovirus exposure and HLA in healthy donors. Study findings and constraints: There were some public TCRs occurring in many donors, but most TCR sequences were rare. The study listed about 150 cytomegalovirus-associated TCR beta chains.

Germline values: CDR1 LGHNT, CDR2 FRNRAP. This CDR3 is 13 amino acids long. Unmatched junction bases numbered 5, after V lost 5 bases and J lost 5 bases. This clone was observed a few times. Antigen specificity is unknown. The PCR contained 60 Vbeta and 13 Jbeta primers. In the original analysis: An analysis performed later counted 75 million to 80 million unique TCR beta chains (roughly 11 million of them shared). Using immunoSEQ multiplex PCR, the repertoire was profiled, and TCRdb retains in-frame clones only, with some absent. The D gene and trimming were derived from the DNA, and the V and J assignments and clone size from that table. The repertoire includes 130,000 to 150,000 clones, roughly 80% of them detected once, and more than 3% sits in the top ten.

The rearrangement joins TRBV12-5 to TRBJ1-1, with TRBD1 matching over 7 bases. Sample: PBMCs. This sequence originates from a male donor in good health and CMV-seronegative. The DNA for the CDR3 is TGTGCTAGTGGTCTGACACAGGGGACTGAAGCTTTCTTT. It encodes CASGLTQGTEAFF.